These T cell receptor beta chains were read from a single sample in a study of cytomegalovirus exposure and HLA in healthy donors. Libraries were prepared by immunoSEQ multiplex PCR; TCRdb keeps only in-frame clonotypes and omits some of them. The sample yields more than 200,000 clones, around 64% seen once. Source material: PBMCs. These receptors were obtained from a man aged 35-49 years in good health and CMV-seropositive. CDR3s include the opening cysteine and the closing phenylalanine or tryptophan. The D gene is left open where the match is weak. A row's size may be missing; if present it is once, few, many or a size class.

abundance: .
j_gene: TRBJ1-6
d_gene: .
v_gene: TRBV5-1
CDR3nt: TGCGCCAGCAGCCGGACGGGGGGAGGCTGGACACCCCTCCACTTT
CDR3aa: CASSRTGGGWTPLHF

abundance: .
j_gene: TRBJ2-2
d_gene: TRBD1
v_gene: TRBV10-1
CDR3nt: TGCGCCAGCAGTGGGATGGACAGGGCGAACACCGGGGAGCTGTTTTTT
CDR3aa: CASSGMDRANTGELFF

abundance: .
j_gene: TRBJ2-7
d_gene: .
v_gene: TRBV6-1
CDR3nt: TGTGCCATCCGGACAGAACACTATCACGAGCAGTACTTC
CDR3aa: CAIRTEHYHEQYF

abundance: .
j_gene: TRBJ2-1
d_gene: TRBD2
v_gene: TRBV5-1
CDR3nt: TGCGCCAGCCAAGGACTAGCGGGGTCCTACAATGAGCAGTTCTTC
CDR3aa: CASQGLAGSYNEQFF

abundance: .
j_gene: TRBJ1-3
d_gene: .
v_gene: TRBV4-2
CDR3nt: TGTGCCAGCAGCCAGGAGACAGGAACAGGAAACACCATATATTTT
CDR3aa: CASSQETGTGNTIYF

abundance: .
j_gene: TRBJ2-2
d_gene: .
v_gene: TRBV4-2
CDR3nt: TGTGCCAGCAGCCAAGATGGCAGGGTGGGGAACACCGGGGAGCTGTTTTTT
CDR3aa: CASSQDGRVGNTGELFF

abundance: .
j_gene: TRBJ1-2
d_gene: TRBD1
v_gene: TRBV29-1
CDR3nt: TGCAGCGTTGAACAAGGGACAGGGGGATATGGCTACACCTTC
CDR3aa: CSVEQGTGGYGYTF

abundance: few
j_gene: TRBJ2-2
d_gene: .
v_gene: TRBV12-2
CDR3nt: TGTGCAAGTCGCTTGCGGACAGGGCGGACGAACACCGGGGAGCTGTTTTTT
CDR3aa: CASRLRTGRTNTGELFF

abundance: .
j_gene: TRBJ2-2
d_gene: .
v_gene: TRBV6-5
CDR3nt: TGTGCCAGCAGTTACTCCGGGACACCCAGGACCGGGGAGCTGTTTTTT
CDR3aa: CASSYSGTPRTGELFF

abundance: .
j_gene: TRBJ2-2
d_gene: .
v_gene: TRBV2
CDR3nt: TGTGCCAGCAGTTTACTAGACACCGGGGAGCTGTTTTTT
CDR3aa: CASSLLDTGELFF

abundance: .
j_gene: TRBJ2-2
d_gene: .
v_gene: TRBV5-6
CDR3nt: TGTGCCAGCAGCCCGTTGTTTTTGCGAGGGGGGAACACCGGGGAGCTGTTTTTT
CDR3aa: CASSPLFLRGGNTGELFF

abundance: .
j_gene: TRBJ1-5
d_gene: .
v_gene: TRBV7-2
CDR3nt: TGTGCCAGCAGCCTTGGACTTAGCAATCAGCCCCAGCATTTT
CDR3aa: CASSLGLSNQPQHF

abundance: .
j_gene: TRBJ2-7
d_gene: TRBD2
v_gene: TRBV5-6
CDR3nt: TGTGCCAGCAGCTTGTACGGGGGGGGCGAGCAGTACTTC
CDR3aa: CASSLYGGGEQYF

abundance: .
j_gene: TRBJ2-1
d_gene: TRBD2
v_gene: TRBV11-3
CDR3nt: TGTGCCAGCAGCTTACGGCGGGGGGCCGGATTTTCTGAGCAGTTCTTC
CDR3aa: CASSLRRGAGFSEQFF

abundance: .
j_gene: TRBJ2-5
d_gene: .
v_gene: TRBV7-9
CDR3nt: TGTGCCAGCAGCTTAGCGTCCCATCAAGAGACCCAGTACTTC
CDR3aa: CASSLASHQETQYF

abundance: .
j_gene: TRBJ1-2
d_gene: TRBD1
v_gene: TRBV7-9
CDR3nt: TGTGCCAGCAGCTTAGTGGGTTTGGGACAGGGGAACTATGGCTACACCTTC
CDR3aa: CASSLVGLGQGNYGYTF